Below are 5 T cell receptor beta chains sequenced from a single sample in a study of blood T cell repertoires in COVID-19. Some clones are missing from TCRdb's copy, which holds only in-frame ones; the method was immunoSEQ multiplex PCR. The sample consists of more than 200,000 clones, about 88% of them appearing once. Sequencing was performed on peripheral blood. These receptors all come from a woman aged 60-75 years with COVID-19, enrolled during active disease.

The CDR3 nucleotides read TGTGCCAGTAGCCAGGGAGGGAGCACCTACGAGCAGTACTTC. Residues: CASSQGGSTYEQYF. The chain employs TRBV19 and TRBJ2-7, with 7 nucleotides matching TRBD2. V trimming: 6 bases; J trimming: 2 bases; junction bases outside the gene matches: 7. Germline V gene sequence: CDR1 LNHDA, CDR2 SQIVND (reference sequence). The CDR3 length is 14 residues.

A single count supports this clone. The V and J genes are TRBV19 and TRBJ2-1; the D gene is possibly TRBD1 (5 bases). In germline, CDR1 is LNHDA, CDR2 SQIVND (reference sequence). This CDR3 has 15 amino acids. V shed 8 bases and J shed 9 bases, with 23 bases lying between them. The CDR3 sequence is CASPPTRDRPPEQFF. The DNA of the CDR3 is TGTGCCAGTCCTCCTACCCGCGACAGACCCCCTGAGCAGTTCTTC.

This clone was seen more than once but under ten times. This chain connects TRBV12-3 or TRBV12-4 to TRBJ2-1; weak D call: TRBD2 (5 bases). The CDR3 sequence is 12 residues long. V was trimmed by 3 bases and J by 9 bases, leaving 9 bases between them. CDR3 bases: TGTGCCAGCAGTTTGGTAGGGAGTGAGCAGTTCTTC. Protein: CASSLVGSEQFF.

The J gene is TRBJ2-3, the V gene TRBV3-1 (or the pseudogene TRBV3-2); TRBD1 aligns across 9 bases. Trimming cost V 5 bases and J 4 bases; bases outside gene matches: 7. This CDR3 spans 15 amino acids. Germline V gene data show CDR1 as LGHDT and CDR2 as YNNKEL (reference sequence). CDR3: CASSLWTGDADTQYF. CDR3 nucleotide sequence: TGTGCCAGCAGCTTGTGGACAGGGGACGCAGATACGCAGTATTTT.

This clone was seen once. The chain is built from TRBV5-1 and TRBJ2-1, with TRBD2 matching over 9 bases. The length of the CDR3 is 14 residues. Germline assignment: CDR1 SGHRS and CDR2 YFSETQ. The J segment lost 9 bases and the V segment lost 2 bases, leaving 6 bases of the junction unmatched. This CDR3 reads CASSLPGLALEQFF. The CDR3 bases are TGCGCCAGCAGCTTACCGGGACTAGCCCTTGAGCAGTTCTTC.